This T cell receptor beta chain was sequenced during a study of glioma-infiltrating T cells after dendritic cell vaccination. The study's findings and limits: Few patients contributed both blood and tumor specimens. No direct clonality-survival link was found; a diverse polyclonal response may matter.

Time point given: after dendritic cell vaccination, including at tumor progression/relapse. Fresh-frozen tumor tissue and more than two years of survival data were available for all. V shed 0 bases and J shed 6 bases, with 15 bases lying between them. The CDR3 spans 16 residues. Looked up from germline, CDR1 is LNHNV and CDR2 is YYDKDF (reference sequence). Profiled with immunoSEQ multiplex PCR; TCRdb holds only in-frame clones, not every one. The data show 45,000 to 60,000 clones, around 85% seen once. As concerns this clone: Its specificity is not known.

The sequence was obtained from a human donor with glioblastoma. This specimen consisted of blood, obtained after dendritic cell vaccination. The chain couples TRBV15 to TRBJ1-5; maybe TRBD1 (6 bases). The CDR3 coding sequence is TGTGCCACCAGCAGAGACCGGGGGGCTTATAGTCAGCCCCAGCATTTT. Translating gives CATSRDRGAYSQPQHF.